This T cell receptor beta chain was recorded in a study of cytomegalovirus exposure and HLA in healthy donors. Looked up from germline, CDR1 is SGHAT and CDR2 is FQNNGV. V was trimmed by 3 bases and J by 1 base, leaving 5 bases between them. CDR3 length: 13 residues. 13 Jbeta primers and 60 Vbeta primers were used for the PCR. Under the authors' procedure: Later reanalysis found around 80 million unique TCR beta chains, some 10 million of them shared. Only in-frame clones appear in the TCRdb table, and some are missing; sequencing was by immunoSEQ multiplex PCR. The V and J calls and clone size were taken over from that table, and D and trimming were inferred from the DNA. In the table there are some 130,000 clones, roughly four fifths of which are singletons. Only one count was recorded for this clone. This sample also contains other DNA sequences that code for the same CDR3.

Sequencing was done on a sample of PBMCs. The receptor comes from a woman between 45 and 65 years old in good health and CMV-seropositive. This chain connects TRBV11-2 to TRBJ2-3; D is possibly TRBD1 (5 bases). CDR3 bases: TGTGCCAGCAGCTTGGGGCGCACAGATACGCAGTATTTT. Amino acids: CASSLGRTDTQYF.